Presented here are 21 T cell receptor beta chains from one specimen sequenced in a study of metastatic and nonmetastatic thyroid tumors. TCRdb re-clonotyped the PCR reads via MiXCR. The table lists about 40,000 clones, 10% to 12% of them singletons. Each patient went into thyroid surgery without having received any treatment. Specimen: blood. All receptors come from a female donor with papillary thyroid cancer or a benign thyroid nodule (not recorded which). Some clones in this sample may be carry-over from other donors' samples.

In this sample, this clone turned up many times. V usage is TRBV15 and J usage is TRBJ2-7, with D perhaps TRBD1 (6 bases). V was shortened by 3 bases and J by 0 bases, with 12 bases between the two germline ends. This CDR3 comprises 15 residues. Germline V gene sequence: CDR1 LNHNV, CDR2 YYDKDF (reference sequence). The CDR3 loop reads CATSRDKGHSYEQYF. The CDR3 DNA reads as TGTGCCACCAGCAGGGACAAGGGACACTCCTACGAGCAGTACTTC.

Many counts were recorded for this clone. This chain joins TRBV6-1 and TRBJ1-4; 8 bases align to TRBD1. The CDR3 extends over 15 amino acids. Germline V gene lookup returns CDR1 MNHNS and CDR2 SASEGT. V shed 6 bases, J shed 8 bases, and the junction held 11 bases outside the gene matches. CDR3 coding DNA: TGTGCCAGCAGCTCATCTCCCGGGACAGGCGAAAAACTGTTTTTT. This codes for CASSSSPGTGEKLFF.

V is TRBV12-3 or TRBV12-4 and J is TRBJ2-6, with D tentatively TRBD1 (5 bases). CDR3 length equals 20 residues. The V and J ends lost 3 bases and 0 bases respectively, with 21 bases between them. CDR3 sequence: CASSFVSPGHSRSGANVLTF. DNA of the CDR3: TGTGCCAGCAGTTTTGTTTCCCCTGGACATTCCCGCTCTGGGGCCAACGTCCTGACTTTC.

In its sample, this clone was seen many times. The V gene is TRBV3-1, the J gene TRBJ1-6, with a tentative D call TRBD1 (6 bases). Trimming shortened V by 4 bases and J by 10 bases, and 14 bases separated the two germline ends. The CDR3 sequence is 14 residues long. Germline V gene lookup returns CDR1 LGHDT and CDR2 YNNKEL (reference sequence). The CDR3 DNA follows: TGTGCCAGCAGCCTAGGGGGTCTAGGATCACCCCTCCACTTT. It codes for CASSLGGLGSPLHF.

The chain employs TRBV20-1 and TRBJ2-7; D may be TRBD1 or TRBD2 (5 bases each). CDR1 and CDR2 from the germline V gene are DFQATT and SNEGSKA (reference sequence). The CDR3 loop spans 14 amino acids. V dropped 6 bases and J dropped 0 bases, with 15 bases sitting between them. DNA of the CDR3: TGCAGTGCAAGGGACCTCCAAAGCTCCTACGAGCAGTACTTC. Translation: CSARDLQSSYEQYF.

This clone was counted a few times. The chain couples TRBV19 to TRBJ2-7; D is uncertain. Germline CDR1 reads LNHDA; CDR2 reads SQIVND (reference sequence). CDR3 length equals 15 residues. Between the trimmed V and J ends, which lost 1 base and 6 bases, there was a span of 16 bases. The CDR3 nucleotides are TGTGCCAGTAGTATAGTCGGTAGCTCAATATCCGAGCAGTACTTC. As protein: CASSIVGSSISEQYF. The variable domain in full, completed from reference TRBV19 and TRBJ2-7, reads DGGITQSPKYLFRKEGQNVTLSCEQNLNHDAMYWYRQDPGQGLRLIYYSQIVNDFQKGDIAEGYSVSREKKESFPLTVTSAQKNPTAFYLCASSIVGSSISEQYFGPGTRLTVT.

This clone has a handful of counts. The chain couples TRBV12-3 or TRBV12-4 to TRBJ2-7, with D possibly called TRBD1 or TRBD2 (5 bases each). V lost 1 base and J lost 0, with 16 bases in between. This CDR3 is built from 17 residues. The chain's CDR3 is CASSLVGLSGTSYEQYF. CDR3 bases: TGTGCCAGCAGTTTAGTTGGGCTATCTGGGACCTCCTACGAGCAGTACTTC.

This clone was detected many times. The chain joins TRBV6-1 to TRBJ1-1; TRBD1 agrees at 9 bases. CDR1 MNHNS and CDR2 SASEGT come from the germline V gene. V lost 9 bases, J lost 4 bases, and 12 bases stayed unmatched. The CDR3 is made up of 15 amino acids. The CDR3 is CASGIYRGQGTEAFF. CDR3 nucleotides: TGTGCCAGTGGGATTTACAGGGGGCAAGGCACTGAAGCTTTCTTT.

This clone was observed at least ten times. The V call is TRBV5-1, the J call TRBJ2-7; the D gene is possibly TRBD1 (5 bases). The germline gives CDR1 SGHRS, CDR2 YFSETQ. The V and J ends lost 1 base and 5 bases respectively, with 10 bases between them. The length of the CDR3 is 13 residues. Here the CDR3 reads CASSLLGANEQYF. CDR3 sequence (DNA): TGCGCCAGCAGCTTGCTTGGGGCCAACGAGCAGTACTTC.

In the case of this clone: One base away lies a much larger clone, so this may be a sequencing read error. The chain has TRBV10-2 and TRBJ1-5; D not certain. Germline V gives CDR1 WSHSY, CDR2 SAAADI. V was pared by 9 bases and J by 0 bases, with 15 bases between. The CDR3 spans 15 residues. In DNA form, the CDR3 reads TGCGCCAGAAGTAGATCCGAATATAGCAATCAGCCCCAGCATTTT. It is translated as CARSRSEYSNQPQHF.

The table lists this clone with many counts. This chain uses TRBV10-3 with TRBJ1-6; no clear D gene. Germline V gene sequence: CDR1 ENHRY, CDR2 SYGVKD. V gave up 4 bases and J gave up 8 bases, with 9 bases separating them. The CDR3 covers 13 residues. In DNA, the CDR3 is TGTGCCATCAGTGCCGGTCCAGATTCACCCCTCCACTTT. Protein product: CAISAGPDSPLHF.

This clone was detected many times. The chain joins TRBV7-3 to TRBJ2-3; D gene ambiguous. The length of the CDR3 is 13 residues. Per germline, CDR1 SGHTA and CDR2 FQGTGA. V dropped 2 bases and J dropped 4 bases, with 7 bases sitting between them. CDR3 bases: TGTGCCAGCAGCTTACTGACTTCAGATACGCAGTATTTT. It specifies CASSLLTSDTQYF.

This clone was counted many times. CDR3 in amino acids: CASRTLGQGNQPQHF. The DNA of the CDR3 is TGTGCCAGCAGAACCCTCGGACAGGGTAATCAGCCCCAGCATTTT. The V and J genes are TRBV28 and TRBJ1-5; TRBD1 matches at 8 bases. CDR1 is MDHEN, CDR2 SYDVKM, per germline. This CDR3 is 15 amino acids long. V shed 6 bases and J 4 bases; nucleotides not matched to a gene: 8.

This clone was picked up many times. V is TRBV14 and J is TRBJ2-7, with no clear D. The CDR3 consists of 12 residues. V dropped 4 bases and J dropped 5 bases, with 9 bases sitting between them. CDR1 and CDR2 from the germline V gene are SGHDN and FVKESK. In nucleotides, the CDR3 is TGTGCCAGCAGCCGAGTGATGAACGAGCAGTACTTC. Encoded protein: CASSRVMNEQYF.

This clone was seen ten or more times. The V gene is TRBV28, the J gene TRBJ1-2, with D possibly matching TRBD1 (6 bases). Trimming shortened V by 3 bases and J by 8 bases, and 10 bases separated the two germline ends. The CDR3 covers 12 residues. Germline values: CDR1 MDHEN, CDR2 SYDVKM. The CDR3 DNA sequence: TGTGCCAGCAGTTTTCAGGGGCGAGGCTACACCTTC. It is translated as CASSFQGRGYTF.

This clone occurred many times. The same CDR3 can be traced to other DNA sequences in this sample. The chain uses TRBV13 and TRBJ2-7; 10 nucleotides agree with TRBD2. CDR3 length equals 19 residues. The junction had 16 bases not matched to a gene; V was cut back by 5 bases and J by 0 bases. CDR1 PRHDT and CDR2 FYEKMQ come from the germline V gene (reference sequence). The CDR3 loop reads CASSVTRIAQREGSYEQYF. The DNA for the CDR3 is TGTGCCAGCAGCGTAACCCGCATAGCACAGCGGGAGGGCTCCTACGAGCAGTACTTC.

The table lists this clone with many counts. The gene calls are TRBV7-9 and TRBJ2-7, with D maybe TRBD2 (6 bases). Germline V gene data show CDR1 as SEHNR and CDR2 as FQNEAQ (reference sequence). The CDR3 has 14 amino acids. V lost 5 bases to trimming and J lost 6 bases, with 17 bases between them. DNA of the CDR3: TGTGCCAGCAGCCCCCCGGAGGGGTGGAGCGAGCAGTACTTC. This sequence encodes CASSPPEGWSEQYF.

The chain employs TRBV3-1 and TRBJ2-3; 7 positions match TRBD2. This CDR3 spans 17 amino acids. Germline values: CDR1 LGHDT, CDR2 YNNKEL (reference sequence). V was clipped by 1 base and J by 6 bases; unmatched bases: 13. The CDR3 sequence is CASSQAGGLHKGDTQYF. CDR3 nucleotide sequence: TGTGCCAGCAGCCAAGCGGGGGGACTACATAAAGGGGATACGCAGTATTTT.

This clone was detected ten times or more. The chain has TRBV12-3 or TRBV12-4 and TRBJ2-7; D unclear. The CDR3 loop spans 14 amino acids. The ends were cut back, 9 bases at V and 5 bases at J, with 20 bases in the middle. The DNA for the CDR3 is TGTGCCAGTAGAAATCGACGGCTGGAAGACGAGCAGTACTTC. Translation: CASRNRRLEDEQYF.

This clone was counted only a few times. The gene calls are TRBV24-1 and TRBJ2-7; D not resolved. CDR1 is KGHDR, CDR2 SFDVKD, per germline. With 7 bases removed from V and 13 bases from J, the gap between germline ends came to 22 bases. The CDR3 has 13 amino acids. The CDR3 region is CATSGWSGFAHYF. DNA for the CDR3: TGTGCCACCAGCGGGTGGTCTGGGTTTGCACATTACTTC.

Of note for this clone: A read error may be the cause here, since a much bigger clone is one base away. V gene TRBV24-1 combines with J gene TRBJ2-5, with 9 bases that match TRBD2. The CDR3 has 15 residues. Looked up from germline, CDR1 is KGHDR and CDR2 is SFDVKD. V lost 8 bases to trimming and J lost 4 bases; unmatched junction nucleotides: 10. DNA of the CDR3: TGTGCCACCATCCCCACGGGAGCGGGAGGAGAGACCCAGTACTTC. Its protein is CATIPTGAGGETQYF.